The source of this TCR beta chain is a study of CD8+ T cells in alopecia areata (dated by TCRdb to 2016 to 2019). Describing the broader study: Treated patients were enrolled in an open-label pilot trial of oral tofacitinib at 5 to 10 mg twice daily for moderate-to-severe alopecia areata. Tofacitinib was given for 6 to 18 months, followed by 6 months of follow-up off drug to assess delayed response and recurrence. Disease severity in treated patients was measured with the SALT score, which quantifies the percentage of affected scalp surface area. High-throughput TCRbeta sequencing was used to examine T cell clonal expansion in alopecia areata in both the C3H/HeJ mouse model and human patients. In humans, TCRbeta sequencing was performed on scalp tissue and on sorted CD4+ and CD8+ peripheral blood T cells from healthy controls and from patients with patchy or totalis/universalis alopecia areata. Biopsies were taken from tofacitinib-treated patients at baseline and at 4 and 24 weeks of treatment, and a later scalp biopsy was taken in several of the tofacitinib-treated patients. Clonality in the scalp was compared among normal scalp (n=4), patchy alopecia areata scalp (n=8), and alopecia totalis/universalis scalp (n=8). The RNA source kit depended on sample type: the PAXgene miRNA kit for fixed scalp, the miRNeasy kit for PBMCs, and the RNeasy kit for mouse skin. Amplification of TCRbeta CDR3 regions was done by immunoSEQ multiplex PCR using 35 Vbeta forward primers and 13 Jbeta reverse primers. Findings and caveats that apply to the study as a whole: Compared with normal scalp, lesional scalp, particularly in alopecia totalis/universalis, had higher clonality and more expanded CD8+ clones, which suggests antigenic drive. Compared with mice, TCR sequences shared between patients were less clear, possibly partly because of HLA diversity across the patient population. During tofacitinib treatment, many expanded lesional clones stuck around in both scalp and blood, and this persistence may partly explain why relapse happens after treatment is stopped. The treated cohort was small, with a single nonresponder, so links between baseline CD8+ expansion and response need larger studies. Tofacitinib significantly lowered scalp clonality and the number of expanded CD8+ clones among the top 100 scalp clones. Resident alphabeta T cells in normal human skin are also sequenced, complicating scalp TCR repertoire analysis, unlike mouse skin dominated by gammadelta T cells.

CDR3 length: 14 amino acids, cysteine to phenylalanine. Left in the record is the CDR3 DNA by itself, 42 bases read in frame from the first base. Sequences GTSNPN (CDR1) and SVGIG (CDR2) are obtained from the germline V gene (reference sequence). For this chain, trimming is 3 bases at the V end and 6 bases at the J end, and the number of junction bases without a gene match is 5. The method was the immunoSEQ multiplex PCR assay. To provide template for TCR sequencing, every sample had RNA extracted and reverse transcribed into cDNA. SuperScript III was used for first-strand cDNA synthesis, primed with a 2:1 mix of oligo-dT and random hexamers. A synthetic immune receptor repertoire was used to measure amplification bias, and any remaining bias was corrected computationally. Per the authors' processing: After raw reads were preprocessed to remove errors, the CDR3 was defined following IMGT conventions as running from the conserved cysteine to phenylalanine. Clonality was calculated as 1 minus Shannon entropy normalized by log2 of the number of productive unique TCRs. Whether scalp clones were CD4 or CD8 was inferred by matching scalp TCRbeta sequences against CD4 and CD8 repertoires sorted from blood. TCRdb took this table from immuneACCESS and kept in-frame rearrangements with V and J called. Such tables lack part of the clones; where checked against another copy, unresolved V genes explain under half of the gap, and the rest is unexplained. Clone size and the V and J calls come from that table; the DNA yielded D and trimming. This sample lists 200,000 to 250,000 clones; roughly two fifths were detected once. The top ten constitute 0.48% of the sample.

The treatment or condition tag for this specimen amounts to: oral pan-JAK inhibitor, 5-10 mg twice daily. Lesional scalp punch biopsies and peripheral blood were obtained from alopecia areata patients. PBMCs were isolated by density centrifugation and stained for CD3, CD4 and CD8, after which CD4+ and CD8+ T cells were sorted on a FACSAria. On this clone itself: The target of this receptor is not known. No much larger clone exists at a distance of one base, and base qualities are not known.

The sequences come from CD4+ T cells sorted from blood, collected between weeks 30 and 35, from a patient treated with tofacitinib. Recombination joined TRBV30 with TRBJ1-5; 10 central nucleotides agree with TRBD1. The sequence came from a human donor with alopecia areata. DNA sequence: TGTGCCTGGAGCCGGACAGGGGGGCGTCAGCCCCAGCATTTT. Its protein is CAWSRTGGRQPQHF.